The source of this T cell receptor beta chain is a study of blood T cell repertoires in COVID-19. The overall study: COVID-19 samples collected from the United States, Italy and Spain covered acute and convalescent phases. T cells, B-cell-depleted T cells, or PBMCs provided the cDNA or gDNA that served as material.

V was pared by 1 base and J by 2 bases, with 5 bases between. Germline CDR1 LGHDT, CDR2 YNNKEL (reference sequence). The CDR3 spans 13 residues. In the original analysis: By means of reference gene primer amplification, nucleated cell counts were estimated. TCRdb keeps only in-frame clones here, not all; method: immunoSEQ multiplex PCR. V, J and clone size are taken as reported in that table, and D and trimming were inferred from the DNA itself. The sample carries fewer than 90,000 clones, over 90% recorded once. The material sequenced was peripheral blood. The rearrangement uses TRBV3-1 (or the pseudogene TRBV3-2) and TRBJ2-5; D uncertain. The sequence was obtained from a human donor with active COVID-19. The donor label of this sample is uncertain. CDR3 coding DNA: TGTGCCAGCAGCCAAGGCCGGCAAGAGACCCAGTACTTC. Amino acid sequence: CASSQGRQETQYF.